The present T cell receptor (beta chain) was sequenced within a study of T cells in Graves' hyperthyroidism and ophthalmopathy. This CDR3 has 15 residues. CDR1 and CDR2 (germline): MNHEY, SMNVEV (reference sequence). Trimming removed 4 bases from V and 7 bases from J; junction bases left unmatched: 10. TCR beta CDR3 sequences were amplified from RNA transcripts. Carried out on the TCR CDR3, a first-round RT-PCR used the HTBI primer set. One entry per CDR3 protein, called by TCRdb with MiXCR from the multiplex PCR reads. The sample consists of a few hundred thousand distinct CDR3 sequences, about 45% of them appearing once.

The chain recombines TRBV27 with TRBJ1-5; TRBD1 agrees at 7 bases. The sequence derives from a woman aged 18-29 years with Graves' hyperthyroidism. Source material: peripheral blood or thyroid tissue (not recorded which). The chain's CDR3 is CASSSLSTGRQPQHF. The CDR3 DNA reads TGTGCCAGCAGTTCACTCTCGACAGGGCGACAGCCCCAGCATTTT.